This TCR beta chain stems from a study of blood T cells in healthy people across ages. Study-level background: About one barcoded beta molecule was captured per two T cells (by template switching). Points from the study as a whole: Age showed a roughly linear inverse relationship with TCR beta diversity per million T cells.

The germline V gene encodes CDR1 DFQATT and CDR2 SNEGSKA (reference sequence). This CDR3 is built from 11 residues. Trimming stripped 3 bases from V and 3 bases from J, with 5 bases between. A sample-barcoded 5' primer and a J-beta primer mix were used in a second PCR of roughly 6 to 11 cycles. Each cDNA molecule carried a tag from a template-switch adaptor that contained 12 random nucleotides. Each sample provided no less than 2.5 million CDR3-containing paired-end reads. TCRdb re-called the 5' RACE reads through MiXCR, storing one row per CDR3 protein. The sample contains 600,000 to 800,000 distinct CDR3 sequences, approximately 52% of which appear only once. This clonotype was counted at least ten times. Antigen unknown.

Sequencing was performed on blood. The receptor comes from a woman of 80 years or more in good health. The chain carries TRBV20-1 and TRBJ2-5; D remains ambiguous. The CDR3 protein is CSASSEETQYF. Here the CDR3 DNA reads TGCAGTGCTAGTTCCGAAGAGACCCAGTACTTC.